The clone carrying this TCR beta chain has more than one count but fewer than ten. No antigen is known for it. Vbeta (60) and Jbeta (13) primers were used in the PCR. As handled by the study authors: Approximately 10 million shared chains were among around 80 million unique TCR beta chains counted in a later analysis. Only in-frame clones appear in the TCRdb table, and some are missing; sequencing was by immunoSEQ multiplex PCR. V and J calls and clone size are given by that table; D and trimming were obtained from the DNA. The sample includes 150,000 to 200,000 clones, roughly 83% seen only once; the top ten take approximately 2.1%. The data stem from a study of cytomegalovirus exposure and HLA in healthy donors. Notes on the study in general: Follow-up analysis found HLA locus-dependent TCR association rates, highest for DRB1 and lowest for HLA-C. Serostatus for CMV was the only available immune exposure information.

This TCR came from a woman aged 50 to 65 in good health and CMV-seronegative. The specimen sequenced was PBMCs.

Here the CDR3 DNA reads TGTGCCAGCAGTTACGAAGGACAGCTGAACACTGAAGCTTTCTTT. This codes for CASSYEGQLNTEAFF. The chain carries TRBV6-5 and TRBJ1-1; possible D gene TRBD1, 6 bases. Trimming removed 2 bases at V and 0 bases at J, with 10 bases between. CDR1 MNHEY and CDR2 SVGAGI come from the germline V gene. The CDR3 loop spans 15 amino acids.